The entry below gives a single TCR beta chain sequence along with its context. Its antigen remains unidentified. No much larger clone is present one base from it, and per-base qualities are unavailable. This entry belongs to a study of shared clonotypes between healthy human individuals (dated by TCRdb to 2020 to 2022). Context from the whole study: The cohort comprised two women and three men aged 18 to 49 years. For each donor, three plates each were used for CD4 naive and CD4 memory, two plates were used for CD8 naive, and one plate was used for CD8 memory. The study deeply sequenced blood TCR repertoires of about five healthy adults to estimate repertoire size and the extent of clonotype sharing between individuals. Different laboratories and diverse techniques were used to prepare libraries and sequence TCR repertoires, to increase sequencing depth and limit assay-specific biases. Between about 0.8 and 9 billion PBMCs per donor were obtained by leukapheresis.

Here is what the overall study found, with its caveats: Based on pairwise subsampling, the degree of clonotype sharing among donors was expected to be affected by sequencing depth. Naive subsets generally had larger estimated clonotype richness than memory subsets. Because the study included only a small number of donors, the genetic and exposure-history diversity represented was limited. Compared with non-shared clonotypes, the clonotypes found in all four sorted-subset donors had higher generation probabilities. Even with the large sequencing depth, rarefaction of the sorted-subset datasets indicated that sequencing was incomplete. Sampling was restricted to blood, and TCR repertoires in tissues likely differ from the TCR repertoires found in blood. Across several donors, about 5.2% of naive CD4, 3% to 3.5% of naive CD8, 2.3% of memory CD4, and 0.4% of memory CD8 clonotypes were shared.

TCR CDR3 regions were amplified from genomic DNA by multiplex PCR using the deep immunoSEQ assay. For each cell subset, the extracted genomic DNA was distributed evenly across all wells of several immunoSEQ 96-well plates, and each plate served as one replicate. For sorted subsets, 150 to 250 ng genomic DNA, equal to 25,000 to 35,000 T cell genomes, was loaded into each replicate PCR. Purified libraries were quantified with a Qubit 3.0 fluorometer, sized on a Bioanalyzer 2100, and re-quantified with the KAPA Library Quantification kit. Every immunoSEQ 96-well plate was sequenced on a separate single-read 150-cycle Illumina NextSeq 550 flow cell. The paper's data handling went like this. Because the immunoSEQ output included only junctional sequences and no quality scores, the filtering could not be the same as the filtering used for full-length reads. Sequences were annotated with PyIR, a Python wrapper for IgBLAST v1.9, using IMGT germline references to assign V/J genes and CDR3. Any read was removed if the V/J assignment was weak (E-value above 1e-6), the CDR3 was missing, or the read contained stop codons, out-of-frame junctions, or ambiguous translated residues. V3J clonotypes were defined as sequences sharing an identical inferred V gene, J gene, and CDR3 amino acid sequence. The percentage overlap between two repertoires was calculated by dividing the number of shared unique clonotypes by the size of the smaller repertoire. Three approaches were used to assess repertoire richness: RTK rarefaction, the Chao1 estimator, and Recon v2.1 estimates of unobserved clonotypes. For all TCRbeta clonotypes obtained by the gDNA method from a few donors, generation probabilities were computed with OLGA. In its TCRdb copy, this immuneACCESS table keeps in-frame sequences only and misses some clones. Where compared with another copy, unresolved V genes explain less than half of these, and the others have no known cause. D and trimming were read from the DNA, whereas the V and J calls and clone size are those reported in that table. In all, the sample holds approximately 2,000,000 clones, and roughly 90% of those were seen once. Around 0.4% of the sample is held by the ten biggest clonotypes.

In the germline V gene, CDR1 corresponds to MDHEN and CDR2 to SYDVKM. The CDR3 measures 14 amino acids from cysteine to phenylalanine. Kept here is only the CDR3 DNA, which spans 42 bases and is read in frame from base 1. V lost 4 bases and J lost 11 bases, and the count of bases not matched to a germline gene is 9. The donors were healthy, HIV-negative adults with no recently reported acute infections or vaccinations. Only Caucasian adults living in Nashville, Tennessee, USA were represented among the donors. CD4+ T cells were enriched by magnetic negative selection, after which naive cells were positively selected on CD45RA and the negative fraction was taken as the memory subset. Blood was obtained by leukapheresis, after which PBMCs were separated by Ficoll-Histopaque density gradient centrifugation and cryopreserved in liquid nitrogen vapor phase. Purity and quantity of every magnetically sorted T cell population were checked by analytical flow cytometry. Genomic DNA was isolated from each sorted fraction and quantified by UV absorbance on a Nanodrop 2000c.

The rearranged segments are TRBV28 and TRBJ1-5; 9 of the junction bases match TRBD1. The receptor was isolated from a man aged 18 to 35 in good health. Some clones in this sample may be carry-over from other donors' samples. The sample consisted of naive CD4+ T cells from PBMCs. The cell subset or site label corresponds to: CD45RA+ positively selected. Read as DNA, the sequence is TGTGCCAGCAGTTCTACAGGGGGCCCAGTGGCCCAGCATTTT. This yields the protein CASSSTGGPVAQHF.